This T cell receptor beta chain is from a study of naive and memory T cell subsets. Findings and limits, study-wide: Delayed type IV hypersensitivity infiltration was taken to explain higher tuberculin-site TCR counts.

Ligated cDNA underwent four rounds of PCR with nested alpha and beta constant region primers and SP2. TCRdb processed the UMI-ligation and nested PCR reads anew with MiXCR; each CDR3 protein has one entry. The table has roughly 13,000 distinct CDR3 sequences, about 5.5% seen once; the top ten hold approximately 8%. The treatment here: skin biopsy from PPD injection site in Mantoux-positive individual. TCR cDNA received a 3' ligated oligonucleotide that carried a UMI. This clonotype was seen ten or more times. Its target is not known. Sequencing was performed on skin, taken from a tuberculin skin test site. The sequence was collected from an adult in good health.

The CDR3 coding sequence is TGTGCCAGCAGTTTATCCAGATTCGTAGCTAACTATGGCTACACCTTC. This gives the protein CASSLSRFVANYGYTF. This chain links TRBV12-3 or TRBV12-4 with TRBJ1-2, with D unclear. V shed 2 bases and J shed 0 bases, with 13 bases lying between them. CDR3 length equals 16 residues.